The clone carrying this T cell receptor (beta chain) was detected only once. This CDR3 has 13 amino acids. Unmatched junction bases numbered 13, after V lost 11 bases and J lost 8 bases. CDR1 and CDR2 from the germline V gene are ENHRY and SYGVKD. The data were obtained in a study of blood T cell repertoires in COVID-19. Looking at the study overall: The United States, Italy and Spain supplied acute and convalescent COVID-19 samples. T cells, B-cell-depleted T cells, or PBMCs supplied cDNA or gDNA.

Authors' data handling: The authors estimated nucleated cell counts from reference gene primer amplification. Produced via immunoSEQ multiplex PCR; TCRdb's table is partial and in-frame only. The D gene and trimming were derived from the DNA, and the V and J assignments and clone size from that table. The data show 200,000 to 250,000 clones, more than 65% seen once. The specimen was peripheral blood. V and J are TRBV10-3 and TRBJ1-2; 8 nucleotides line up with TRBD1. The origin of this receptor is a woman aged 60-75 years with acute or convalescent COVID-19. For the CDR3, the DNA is TGTGCCTTCCTGGCGCAGGGGGCGAGAGGCTACACCTTC. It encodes CAFLAQGARGYTF.